This T cell receptor (beta chain) was observed in a study of long-term antiretroviral therapy in people with HIV. A v3.0 immunoSEQ assay was performed at survey level. Roughly 35,000-55,000 T-cell genomes per sample were the sequencing target. Libraries were prepared by immunoSEQ multiplex PCR; TCRdb keeps only in-frame clonotypes and omits some of them. The sample shows about 21,000 clones, 76% of them seen only once. This receptor was taken from a middle-aged woman with HIV. This sample comprised unsorted PBMCs, obtained roughly 21 months before starting antiretroviral therapy.

CDR3 bases: TGTGCCAGCAGCTTAGGACTAGGACTAGCGGCCACAGATACGCAGTATTTT. It codes for CASSLGLGLAATDTQYF. The chain links TRBV11-3 to TRBJ2-3, with 10 bases aligning to TRBD2. Germline V lookup: CDR1 SGHNT, CDR2 YENEEA. This CDR3 comprises 17 residues. V lost 1 base and J lost 2; bases outside the gene matches: 6.